The present T cell receptor (beta chain) was sequenced within a study of cytomegalovirus exposure and HLA in healthy donors. Findings and caveats of the study: Excluded were some V segments that proved indistinguishable, including TRBV6-2 and TRBV6-3.

In the PCR, 60 Vbeta and 13 Jbeta primers were used. The table came from immunoSEQ multiplex PCR; TCRdb's copy has only in-frame clones and leaves some out. This repertoire shows 150,000 to 200,000 clones, 70% to 80% found once; its top ten account for 3.5% to 4.5%. Concerning this clone: Antigen specificity is unknown.

The CDR3 loop spans 16 amino acids. CDR1 MDHEN and CDR2 SYDVKM come from the germline V gene. V lost 5 bases and J 5 bases, leaving 21 bases between the germline ends. The chain employs TRBV28 and TRBJ1-1; no clear D. This receptor was identified in a man aged 25-45 years in good health and CMV-seropositive. The sequenced sample was PBMCs. CDR3 bases: TGTGCCAGCAGTCACGGAGGGTCCACCAGAAGAACTGAAGCTTTCTTT. As protein: CASSHGGSTRRTEAFF.